The present TCR beta chain was sequenced within a study of shared T cell receptors in the human thymus. Sequencing used immunoSEQ multiplex PCR; TCRdb keeps in-frame clones, though not all of them. Among 500,000 to 850,000 clones listed, approximately 87% were seen once. The CDR3 extends over 15 amino acids. Germline V gene lookup returns CDR1 LGHNA and CDR2 YSLEER. V lost 4 bases, J lost 4 bases, and 14 bases lay in between. These data also formed part of another study, on human thymus T cells. This second report adds: Seemingly biased V and J gene usage marked thymic and blood repertoires.

The J gene is TRBJ1-5, the V gene TRBV4-3; D is possibly TRBD1 (6 bases). Sequences were obtained from thymocytes. This TCR was sampled from a boy under three years old with a congenital heart defect. Here the CDR3 DNA reads TGCGCCAGCAGCCCGCACTACAGGGTAAATCAGCCCCAGCATTTT. This translates into CASSPHYRVNQPQHF.